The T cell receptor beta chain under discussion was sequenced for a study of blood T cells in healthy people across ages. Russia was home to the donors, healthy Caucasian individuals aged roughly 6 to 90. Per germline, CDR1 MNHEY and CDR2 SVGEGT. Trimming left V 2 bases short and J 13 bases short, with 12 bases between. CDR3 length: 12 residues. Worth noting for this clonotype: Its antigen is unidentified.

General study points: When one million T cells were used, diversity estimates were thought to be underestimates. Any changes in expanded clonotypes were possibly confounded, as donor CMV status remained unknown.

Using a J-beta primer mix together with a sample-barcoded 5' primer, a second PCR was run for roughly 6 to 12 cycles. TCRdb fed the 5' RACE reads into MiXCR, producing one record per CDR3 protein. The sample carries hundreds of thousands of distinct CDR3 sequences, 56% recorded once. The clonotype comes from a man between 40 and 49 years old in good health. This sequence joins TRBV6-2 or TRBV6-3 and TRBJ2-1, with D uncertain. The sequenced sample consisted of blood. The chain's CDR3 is CASSYDPHNQFF. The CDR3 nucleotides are TGTGCCAGCAGTTACGATCCTCACAATCAGTTCTTC.